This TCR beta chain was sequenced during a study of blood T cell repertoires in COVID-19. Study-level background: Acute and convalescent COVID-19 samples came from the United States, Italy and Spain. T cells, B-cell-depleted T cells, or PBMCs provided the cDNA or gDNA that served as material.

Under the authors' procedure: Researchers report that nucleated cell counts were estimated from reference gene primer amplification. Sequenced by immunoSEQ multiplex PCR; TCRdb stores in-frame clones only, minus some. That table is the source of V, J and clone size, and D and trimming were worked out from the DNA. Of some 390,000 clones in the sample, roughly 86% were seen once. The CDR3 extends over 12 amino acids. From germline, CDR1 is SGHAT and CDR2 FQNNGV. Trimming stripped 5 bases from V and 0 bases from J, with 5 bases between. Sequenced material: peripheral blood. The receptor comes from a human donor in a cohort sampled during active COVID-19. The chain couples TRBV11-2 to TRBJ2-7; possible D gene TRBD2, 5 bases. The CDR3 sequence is CASSEGSYEQYF. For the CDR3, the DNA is TGTGCCAGCAGCGAGGGCTCCTACGAGCAGTACTTC.